This is a list of T cell receptor beta chains from one sample in a study of vaccination effects on CD4 cells after COVID-19. No antigen has been assigned to these receptors. This table comes from immunoSEQ multiplex PCR, and its TCRdb copy is limited to in-frame clones, with some not included. The table has around 50,000 clones, over 60% seen once. The source was CD4+ T cells from PBMCs cultured without peptide, collected after COVID-19 vaccination. These receptors were obtained from a human donor who had a prior SARS-CoV-2 infection. Both conserved end residues are part of each CDR3.

J,V,CDR3
TRBJ2-7,TRBV21-1,CASSPQEGQGNEQYF
TRBJ2-2,TRBV5-1,CASSRSTSGGWLFF
TRBJ2-7,TRBV30,CAWSVQWAGVQQYF
TRBJ2-3,TRBV5-1,CASSLALQPTDTQYF
TRBJ1-2,TRBV5-1,CASSFGGNYGYTF
TRBJ2-3,TRBV18,CASSPRDRFTDTQYF
TRBJ2-1,TRBV20-1,CSASRTLDEQFF
TRBJ2-1,TRBV2,CASSRNRGPYNEQFF
TRBJ2-7,TRBV18,CASSPTSTGFGYYEQYF
TRBJ2-3,TRBV20-1,CSASRGQGTGDTQYF
TRBJ2-1,TRBV5-4,CASSLSGGGHNEQFF
TRBJ1-3,TRBV18,CASSPTGSSSGNTIYF
TRBJ2-2,TRBV6-1,CASSARPGTGGMSTGELFF
TRBJ1-3,TRBV5-1,CASSFGTGNSGNTIYF
TRBJ1-6,TRBV23-1,CASSQSDRGSSWSYNSPLHF
TRBJ2-1,TRBV4-1,CASSQDAGGLLEQFF
TRBJ2-5,TRBV5-5,CASTWTPVQETQYF
TRBJ2-3,TRBV12-5,CASGQGASAGTDTQYF
TRBJ2-5,TRBV5-5,CASSQARGLETQYF
TRBJ1-5,TRBV3-1/TRBV3-2,CASSQDHGYQPQHF
TRBJ2-3,TRBV24-1,CATQTRESTDTQYF
TRBJ2-5,TRBV4-1,CASSQGVQETQYF
TRBJ2-7,TRBV7-6,CASSLGREDPYEQYF
TRBJ2-1,TRBV9,CASSVGLGQGKNEQFF
TRBJ2-1,TRBV9,CASSVVAGDPYNEQFF
TRBJ1-6,TRBV7-3,CASSFDGYNSPLHF
TRBJ2-7,TRBV5-4,CASSLAGGLRYEQYF